This T cell receptor (beta chain) derives from a study of T cells in Graves' hyperthyroidism and ophthalmopathy. There were TCR beta CDR3 regions amplified from RNA transcripts. The HTBI primer set served for first-round RT-PCR of the TCR CDR3. One entry per CDR3 protein results from TCRdb running MiXCR on the multiplex PCR reads. In the table there are more than 350,000 distinct CDR3 sequences, more than 12% of which are singletons. Looked up from germline, CDR1 is MNHGY and CDR2 is SVAAGI. This CDR3 comprises 18 residues. This clonotype was detected a few times. Mismatch with germline at one junction end may stem from a read error.

The clonotype comes from a woman under 40 with Graves' ophthalmopathy. The material sequenced was blood. The rearrangement joins TRBV6-9 to TRBJ2-1; 15 nucleotides agree with TRBD2. CDR3 region: CASSYPGLAGGTYNEQFF. In DNA, the CDR3 is TGTGCCAGCAGTTACCCGGGACTAGCGGGGGGAACCTACAATGAGCAGTTTTTC.